The sequence of this T cell receptor beta chain was determined in a study of PD-L1 blockade in urothelial cancer. Study as a whole: Administration of atezolizumab to patients began in the mid-2010s, at 1,200 mg intravenously every 3 weeks. The median number of T cells present in blood samples was fewer than 150,000.

Synthetic analogs of TCR templates were spiked into every PCR. Clones were read by immunoSEQ multiplex PCR, and TCRdb kept only the in-frame ones, dropping some. The sample yields 30,000 to 40,000 clones, 80% to 90% seen once. Samples spanned pretreatment and treatment, with 1 to 8 time points per patient. Trimming pared 5 bases from V and 2 bases from J, leaving 12 bases between. The CDR3 is 14 residues long. Per the germline V gene, CDR1 is SNHLY and CDR2 is FYNNEI. This receptor was obtained from a man in his 60s with urothelial cancer. This chain connects TRBV2 to TRBJ2-5, with D possibly matching TRBD2 (6 bases). The source was PBMCs, collected around atezolizumab (anti-PD-L1) treatment. CDR3 in amino acids: CASSRVGLQETQYF. The CDR3 nucleotides are TGTGCCAGCAGTAGGGTGGGACTTCAAGAGACCCAGTACTTC.